Listed below are T cell receptor beta chains from one sample, sequenced in a study of Ad26.COV2.S vaccination and SARS-CoV-2 variants. The assay was immunoSEQ multiplex PCR, and TCRdb's table has in-frame clones only and misses some. The top ten clones hold 1.9% of a sample with more than 300,000 clones, about 82% of them seen once. Sequences were derived from peripheral blood, sampled in a trial of Ad26.COV2.S vaccine versus placebo. Receptor source: a person between 18 and 65 years old who received the Ad26.COV2.S COVID-19 vaccine or a placebo. Both conserved end residues are part of each CDR3. A D gene is named only where the DNA matches it firmly. Not all rows give a size; the values are once, few, many and, for expanded clones, a class.

CDR3 length: 15; J gene: TRBJ1-5; D gene: -; clone size: -; V gene: TRBV19; CDR3 DNA: TGTGCCAGTAGTCCCCGGACCAATAGCAATCAGCCCCAGCATTTT; CDR3 protein: CASSPRTNSNQPQHF
CDR3 length: 14; J gene: TRBJ2-1; D gene: -; clone size: -; V gene: TRBV7-8; CDR3 DNA: TGTGCCAGCAGGGAGCTCCTCTCCTACAATGAGCAGTTCTTC; CDR3 protein: CASRELLSYNEQFF
CDR3 length: 15; J gene: TRBJ2-4; D gene: -; clone size: -; V gene: TRBV5-4; CDR3 DNA: TGTGCCAGCAGCTTTGCCGAAGGGGGTGGAAACATTCAGTACTTC; CDR3 protein: CASSFAEGGGNIQYF
CDR3 length: 12; J gene: TRBJ2-5; D gene: -; clone size: -; V gene: TRBV9; CDR3 DNA: TGTGCCAGCAGCGTAGCTGGAGAGACCCAGTACTTC; CDR3 protein: CASSVAGETQYF
CDR3 length: 16; J gene: TRBJ2-3; D gene: TRBD2; clone size: once; V gene: TRBV7-3; CDR3 DNA: TGTGCCAGCAGCTTGGGCGGGGGGGCCCCCACAGATACGCAGTATTTT; CDR3 protein: CASSLGGGAPTDTQYF
CDR3 length: 13; J gene: TRBJ1-4; D gene: -; clone size: -; V gene: TRBV10-3; CDR3 DNA: TGTGCCATCAGTATGTCCTCAAATGAAAAACTGTTTTTT; CDR3 protein: CAISMSSNEKLFF
CDR3 length: 14; J gene: TRBJ1-1; D gene: TRBD1; clone size: -; V gene: TRBV5-1; CDR3 DNA: TGCGCCAGCAGCGGCGGGACAGGGGCAGCTGAAGCTTTCTTT; CDR3 protein: CASSGGTGAAEAFF
CDR3 length: 16; J gene: TRBJ1-3; D gene: -; clone size: -; V gene: TRBV4-1; CDR3 DNA: TGCGCCAGCAGCCAAGTAAGCGGGGGCTCTGGAAACACCATATATTTT; CDR3 protein: CASSQVSGGSGNTIYF
CDR3 length: 15; J gene: TRBJ2-1; D gene: -; clone size: -; V gene: TRBV6-5; CDR3 DNA: TGTGCCAGCAGTTATTCGAGCCCCTCCTACAATGAGCAGTTCTTC; CDR3 protein: CASSYSSPSYNEQFF
CDR3 length: 15; J gene: TRBJ1-4; D gene: -; clone size: -; V gene: TRBV6-1; CDR3 DNA: TGTGCCAGCAGTGAAGCCTGGGACTACGAAGAAAAACTGTTTTTT; CDR3 protein: CASSEAWDYEEKLFF
CDR3 length: 14; J gene: TRBJ1-2; D gene: TRBD1; clone size: -; V gene: TRBV14; CDR3 DNA: TGTGCCAGCAGCCCACGCGGGACAGGGGTTGGCTACACCTTC; CDR3 protein: CASSPRGTGVGYTF
CDR3 length: 15; J gene: TRBJ2-1; D gene: -; clone size: -; V gene: TRBV14; CDR3 DNA: TGTGCCAGCAGCCTCGGAGACAGAAACTACAATGAGCAGTTCTTC; CDR3 protein: CASSLGDRNYNEQFF
CDR3 length: 16; J gene: TRBJ2-1; D gene: -; clone size: -; V gene: TRBV5-1; CDR3 DNA: TGCGCCAGCAGCGGTCGAGGGAAGGGGTCCTACAATGAGCAGTTCTTC; CDR3 protein: CASSGRGKGSYNEQFF
CDR3 length: 14; J gene: TRBJ2-1; D gene: TRBD1; clone size: -; V gene: TRBV11-2; CDR3 DNA: TGTGCCAGCAGCCTGCGACAGGGGATCGCACAGGAGTTCTTC; CDR3 protein: CASSLRQGIAQEFF
CDR3 length: 14; J gene: TRBJ1-1; D gene: -; clone size: -; V gene: TRBV7-8; CDR3 DNA: TGTGCCAGCAGCTCTAGAAAGGGGGGCACTGAAGCTTTCTTT; CDR3 protein: CASSSRKGGTEAFF
CDR3 length: 15; J gene: TRBJ2-2; D gene: -; clone size: -; V gene: TRBV10-1; CDR3 DNA: TGCGCCACCGCCCGGTGTGGGGCGCTTAGCGGGGAGCTGTTTTTT; CDR3 protein: CATARCGALSGELFF
CDR3 length: 13; J gene: TRBJ1-1; D gene: -; clone size: -; V gene: TRBV30; CDR3 DNA: TGTGCCTGGAGTGCTGGGGTGAACACTGAAGCTTTCTTT; CDR3 protein: CAWSAGVNTEAFF
CDR3 length: 15; J gene: TRBJ2-1; D gene: -; clone size: -; V gene: TRBV11-3; CDR3 DNA: TGTGCCAGCAGCTTCCAAGGACATCCGAGGAATGAGCAGTTCTTC; CDR3 protein: CASSFQGHPRNEQFF
CDR3 length: 18; J gene: TRBJ1-6; D gene: TRBD1; clone size: -; V gene: TRBV5-1; CDR3 DNA: TGCGCCAGCAGCTTGGATCTGACAGGGAGCTCCTATAATTCACCCCTCCACTTT; CDR3 protein: CASSLDLTGSSYNSPLHF
CDR3 length: 12; J gene: TRBJ2-5; D gene: -; clone size: -; V gene: TRBV7-6; CDR3 DNA: TGTGCCAGCAGCTTAGCTTTGGAGACCCAGTACTTC; CDR3 protein: CASSLALETQYF
CDR3 length: 13; J gene: TRBJ1-3; D gene: -; clone size: -; V gene: TRBV5-5; CDR3 DNA: TGTGCCAGCAGCCAATCCAGGGAGGACACCATATATTTT; CDR3 protein: CASSQSREDTIYF
CDR3 length: 13; J gene: TRBJ1-2; D gene: TRBD1; clone size: -; V gene: TRBV7-2; CDR3 DNA: TGTGCCAGCTCCGAGACAGGGGCGGATGGCTACACCTTC; CDR3 protein: CASSETGADGYTF
CDR3 length: 17; J gene: TRBJ1-2; D gene: -; clone size: -; V gene: TRBV6-6; CDR3 DNA: TGTGCCAGCAGCCGAGGCCTTACAGGGATTAGGGACTATGGCTACACCTTC; CDR3 protein: CASSRGLTGIRDYGYTF
CDR3 length: 14; J gene: TRBJ1-1; D gene: -; clone size: -; V gene: TRBV3-1/TRBV3-2; CDR3 DNA: TGTGCCACAACCCCTTTCGGGAAGAACACTGAAGCTTTCTTT; CDR3 protein: CATTPFGKNTEAFF
CDR3 length: 13; J gene: TRBJ2-7; D gene: TRBD1; clone size: -; V gene: TRBV6-5; CDR3 DNA: TGTGCCAGCAGTTCGACAGGGCTTTACGAGCAGTACTTC; CDR3 protein: CASSSTGLYEQYF
CDR3 length: 14; J gene: TRBJ2-5; D gene: TRBD2; clone size: -; V gene: TRBV7-2; CDR3 DNA: TGTGCCAGCAGCCCGGGACTAGCAGGAGAGACCCAGTACTTC; CDR3 protein: CASSPGLAGETQYF
CDR3 length: 11; J gene: TRBJ1-2; D gene: -; clone size: -; V gene: TRBV7-9; CDR3 DNA: TGTGCCAGCTCAAGGCAATATGGCTACACCTTC; CDR3 protein: CASSRQYGYTF
CDR3 length: 13; J gene: TRBJ1-5; D gene: -; clone size: -; V gene: TRBV19; CDR3 DNA: TGTGCCAGTAGTCTCGACCGGAATCAGCCCCAGCATTTT; CDR3 protein: CASSLDRNQPQHF
CDR3 length: 17; J gene: TRBJ2-5; D gene: TRBD2; clone size: -; V gene: TRBV5-6; CDR3 DNA: TGTGCCAGCAGCCCGAGCCAAGTGCGGGGGGGCGGGGAGACCCAGTACTTC; CDR3 protein: CASSPSQVRGGGETQYF
CDR3 length: 16; J gene: TRBJ1-2; D gene: TRBD1; clone size: -; V gene: TRBV19; CDR3 DNA: TGTGCCAGTAGTATCGGGACAGGGCGAGCTAACTATGGCTACACCTTC; CDR3 protein: CASSIGTGRANYGYTF
CDR3 length: 14; J gene: TRBJ2-3; D gene: -; clone size: -; V gene: TRBV19; CDR3 DNA: TGTGCCAGTAGTATACAGGGTATTGCAGATACGCAGTATTTT; CDR3 protein: CASSIQGIADTQYF
CDR3 length: 17; J gene: TRBJ1-2; D gene: -; clone size: -; V gene: TRBV6-1; CDR3 DNA: TGTGCCAGCAGTGGCAGGAGGGACAACTTTTATCTCTATGGCTACACCTTC; CDR3 protein: CASSGRRDNFYLYGYTF
CDR3 length: 13; J gene: TRBJ1-2; D gene: -; clone size: once; V gene: TRBV14; CDR3 DNA: TGTGCCAGCAGCCAAGAGGGTAACTATGGCTACACCTTC; CDR3 protein: CASSQEGNYGYTF
CDR3 length: 13; J gene: TRBJ2-5; D gene: -; clone size: -; V gene: TRBV7-6; CDR3 DNA: TGTGCCAGCAGCTTAGGCTTCCAAGAGACCCAGTACTTC; CDR3 protein: CASSLGFQETQYF
CDR3 length: 13; J gene: TRBJ1-4; D gene: -; clone size: once; V gene: TRBV25-1; CDR3 DNA: TGTGCCAGCAGTGTATGGGGTATTGAGAAACTGTTTTTT; CDR3 protein: CASSVWGIEKLFF
CDR3 length: 13; J gene: TRBJ1-3; D gene: -; clone size: -; V gene: TRBV2; CDR3 DNA: TGTGCCAGCAGCTTATTCTCTGGAAACACCATATATTTT; CDR3 protein: CASSLFSGNTIYF
CDR3 length: 14; J gene: TRBJ1-5; D gene: -; clone size: -; V gene: TRBV7-2; CDR3 DNA: TGTGCCAGCAGCTTAGCATCAAGCAATCAGCCCCAGCATTTT; CDR3 protein: CASSLASSNQPQHF
CDR3 length: 16; J gene: TRBJ2-1; D gene: -; clone size: -; V gene: TRBV18; CDR3 DNA: TGTGCCAGCTCACCACGTACTGCCGTAGTTCCGAATGAGCAGTTCTTC; CDR3 protein: CASSPRTAVVPNEQFF
CDR3 length: 15; J gene: TRBJ2-5; D gene: TRBD2; clone size: once; V gene: TRBV7-2; CDR3 DNA: TGTGCCAGCAGCCTAAGCGGGGGGGCCGCGGAGACCCAGTACTTC; CDR3 protein: CASSLSGGAAETQYF
CDR3 length: 14; J gene: TRBJ2-7; D gene: -; clone size: -; V gene: TRBV6-4; CDR3 DNA: TGTGCCAGCAGTCGGGACGGAGGCTCCTACGAGCAGTACTTC; CDR3 protein: CASSRDGGSYEQYF
CDR3 length: 13; J gene: TRBJ2-7; D gene: TRBD1; clone size: -; V gene: TRBV2; CDR3 DNA: TGTGCCAGCAGCGGGGACAGGGGCTACGAGCAGTACTTC; CDR3 protein: CASSGDRGYEQYF
CDR3 length: 13; J gene: TRBJ1-6; D gene: -; clone size: -; V gene: TRBV15; CDR3 DNA: TGTGCCACCAGCAGAGATATCGATTCACCCCTCCACTTT; CDR3 protein: CATSRDIDSPLHF